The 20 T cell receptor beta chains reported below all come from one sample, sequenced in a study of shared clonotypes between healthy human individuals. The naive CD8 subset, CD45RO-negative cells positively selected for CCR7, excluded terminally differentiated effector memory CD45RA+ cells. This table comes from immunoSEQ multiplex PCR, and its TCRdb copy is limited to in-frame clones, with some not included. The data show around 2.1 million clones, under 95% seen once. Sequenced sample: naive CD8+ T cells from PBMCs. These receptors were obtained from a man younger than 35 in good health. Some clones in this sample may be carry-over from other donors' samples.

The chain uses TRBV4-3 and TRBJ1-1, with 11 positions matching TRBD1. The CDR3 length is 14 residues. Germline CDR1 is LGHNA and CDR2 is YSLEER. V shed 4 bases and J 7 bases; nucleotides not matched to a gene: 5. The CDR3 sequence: CASSLTGTGGEAFF. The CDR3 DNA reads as TGCGCCAGCAGCCTTACCGGGACAGGGGGTGAAGCTTTCTTT.

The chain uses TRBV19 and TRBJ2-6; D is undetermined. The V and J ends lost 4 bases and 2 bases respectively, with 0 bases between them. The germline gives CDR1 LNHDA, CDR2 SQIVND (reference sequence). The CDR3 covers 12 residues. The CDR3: CASSTGANVLTF. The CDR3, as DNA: TGTGCCAGTAGTACTGGGGCCAACGTCCTGACTTTC.

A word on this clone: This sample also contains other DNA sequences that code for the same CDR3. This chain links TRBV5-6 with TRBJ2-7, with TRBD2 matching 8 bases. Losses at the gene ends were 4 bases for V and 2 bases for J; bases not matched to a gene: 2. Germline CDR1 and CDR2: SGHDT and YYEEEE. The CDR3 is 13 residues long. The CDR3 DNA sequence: TGTGCCAGCAGCACGGGGGGGACCTACGAGCAGTACTTC. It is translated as CASSTGGTYEQYF. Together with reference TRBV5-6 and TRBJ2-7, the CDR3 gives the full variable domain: DAGVTQSPTHLIKTRGQQVTLRCSPKSGHDTVSWYQQALGQGPQFIFQYYEEEERQRGNFPDRFSGHQFPNYSSELNVNALLLGDSALYLCASSTGGTYEQYFGPGTRLTVT.

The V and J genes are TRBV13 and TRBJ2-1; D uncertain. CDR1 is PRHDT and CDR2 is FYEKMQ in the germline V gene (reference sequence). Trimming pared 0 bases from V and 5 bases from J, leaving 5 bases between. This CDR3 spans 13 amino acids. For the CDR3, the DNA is TGTGCCAGCAGCTTAGGGGCGAACAATGAGCAGTTCTTC. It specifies CASSLGANNEQFF.

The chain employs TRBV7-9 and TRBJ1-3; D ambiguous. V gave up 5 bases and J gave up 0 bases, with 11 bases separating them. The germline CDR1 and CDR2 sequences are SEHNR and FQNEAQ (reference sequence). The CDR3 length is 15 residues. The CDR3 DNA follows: TGTGCCAGCAGCCAGAGCTATACCTCTGGAAACACCATATATTTT. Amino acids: CASSQSYTSGNTIYF.

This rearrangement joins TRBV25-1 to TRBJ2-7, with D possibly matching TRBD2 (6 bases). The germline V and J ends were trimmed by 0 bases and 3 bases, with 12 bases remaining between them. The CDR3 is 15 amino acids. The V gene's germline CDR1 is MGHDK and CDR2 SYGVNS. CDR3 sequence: CASSEYEEGDYEQYF. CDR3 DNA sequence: TGTGCCAGCAGTGAATATGAGGAGGGTGACTACGAGCAGTACTTC.

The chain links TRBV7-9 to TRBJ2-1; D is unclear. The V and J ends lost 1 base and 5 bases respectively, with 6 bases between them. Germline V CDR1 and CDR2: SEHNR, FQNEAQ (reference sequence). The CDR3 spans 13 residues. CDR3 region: CASSLEENNEQFF. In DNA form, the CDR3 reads TGTGCCAGCAGCTTAGAAGAAAACAATGAGCAGTTCTTC.

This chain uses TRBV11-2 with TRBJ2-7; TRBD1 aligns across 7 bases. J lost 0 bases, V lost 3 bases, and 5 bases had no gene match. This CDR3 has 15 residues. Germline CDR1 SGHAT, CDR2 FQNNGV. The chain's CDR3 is CASSFWTGASYEQYF. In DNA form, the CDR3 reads TGTGCCAGCAGCTTCTGGACAGGCGCCTCCTACGAGCAGTACTTC.

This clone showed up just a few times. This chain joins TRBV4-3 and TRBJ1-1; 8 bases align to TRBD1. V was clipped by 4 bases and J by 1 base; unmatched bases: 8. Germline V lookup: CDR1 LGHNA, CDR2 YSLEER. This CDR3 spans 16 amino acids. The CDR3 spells CASSPLGQGTNTEAFF. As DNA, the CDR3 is TGCGCCAGCAGCCCCTTAGGACAGGGAACGAACACTGAAGCTTTCTTT.

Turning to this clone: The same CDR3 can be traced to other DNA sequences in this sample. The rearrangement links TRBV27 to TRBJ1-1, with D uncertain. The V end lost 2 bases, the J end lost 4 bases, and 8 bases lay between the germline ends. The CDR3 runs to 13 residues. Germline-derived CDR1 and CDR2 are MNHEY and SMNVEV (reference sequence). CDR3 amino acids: CASSLVMGTEAFF. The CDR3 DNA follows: TGTGCCAGCAGTTTAGTTATGGGCACTGAAGCTTTCTTT.

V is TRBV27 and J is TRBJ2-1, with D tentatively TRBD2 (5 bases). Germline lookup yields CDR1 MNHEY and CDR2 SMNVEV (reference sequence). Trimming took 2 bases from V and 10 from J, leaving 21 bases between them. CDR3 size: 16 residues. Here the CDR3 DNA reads TGTGCCAGCAGTTTAGGGTGGCGGGCCCTGGGAGAGGAGCAGTTCTTC. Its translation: CASSLGWRALGEEQFF.

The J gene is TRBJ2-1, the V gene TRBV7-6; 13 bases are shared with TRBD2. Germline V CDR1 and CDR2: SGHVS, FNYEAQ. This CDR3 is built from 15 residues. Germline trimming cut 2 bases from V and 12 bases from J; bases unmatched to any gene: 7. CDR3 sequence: CASSLLGLAGSGQFF. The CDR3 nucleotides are TGTGCCAGCAGCTTATTGGGACTAGCGGGATCGGGGCAGTTCTTC.

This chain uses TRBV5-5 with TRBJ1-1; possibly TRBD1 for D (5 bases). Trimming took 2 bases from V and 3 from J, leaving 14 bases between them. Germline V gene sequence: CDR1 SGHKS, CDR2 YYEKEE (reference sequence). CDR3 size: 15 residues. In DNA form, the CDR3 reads TGTGCCAGCAGCTTTGGTTGGGGACTATACACTGAAGCTTTCTTT. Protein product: CASSFGWGLYTEAFF. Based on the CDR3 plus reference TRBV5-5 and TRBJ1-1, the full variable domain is DAGVTQSPTHLIKTRGQQVTLRCSPISGHKSVSWYQQVLGQGPQFIFQYYEKEERGRGNFPDRFSARQFPNYSSELNVNALLLGDSALYLCASSFGWGLYTEAFFGQGTRLTVV.

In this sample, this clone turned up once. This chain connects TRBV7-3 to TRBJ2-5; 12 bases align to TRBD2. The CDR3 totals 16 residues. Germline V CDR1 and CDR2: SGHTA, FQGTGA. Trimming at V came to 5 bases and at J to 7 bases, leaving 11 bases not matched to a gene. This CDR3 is CASSAQALAGGATQYF. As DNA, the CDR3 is TGTGCCAGCAGCGCCCAGGCGCTAGCGGGAGGGGCGACCCAGTACTTC.

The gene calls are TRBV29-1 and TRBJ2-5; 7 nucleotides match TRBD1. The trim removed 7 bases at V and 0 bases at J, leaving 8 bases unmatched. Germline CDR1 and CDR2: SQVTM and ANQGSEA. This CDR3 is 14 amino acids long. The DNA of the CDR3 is TGCAGCGCGAAAGGGACAGAGTACCAAGAGACCCAGTACTTC. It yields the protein CSAKGTEYQETQYF. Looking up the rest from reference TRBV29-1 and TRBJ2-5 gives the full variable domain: SAVISQKPSRDICQRGTSLTIQCQVDSQVTMMFWYRQQPGQSLTLIATANQGSEATYESGFVIDKFPISRPNLTFSTLTVSNMSPEDSSIYLCSAKGTEYQETQYFGPGTRLLVL.

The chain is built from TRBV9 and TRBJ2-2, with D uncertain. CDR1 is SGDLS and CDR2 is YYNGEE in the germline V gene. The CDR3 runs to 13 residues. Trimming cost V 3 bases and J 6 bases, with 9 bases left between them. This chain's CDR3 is CASSADVAGELFF. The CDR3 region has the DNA TGTGCCAGCAGCGCCGACGTGGCCGGGGAGCTGTTTTTT.

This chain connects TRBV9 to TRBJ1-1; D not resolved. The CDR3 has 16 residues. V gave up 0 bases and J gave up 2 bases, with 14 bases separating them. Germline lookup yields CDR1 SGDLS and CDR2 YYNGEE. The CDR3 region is CASSVGVDTFNTEAFF. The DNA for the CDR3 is TGTGCCAGCAGCGTAGGAGTGGATACATTCAACACTGAAGCTTTCTTT.

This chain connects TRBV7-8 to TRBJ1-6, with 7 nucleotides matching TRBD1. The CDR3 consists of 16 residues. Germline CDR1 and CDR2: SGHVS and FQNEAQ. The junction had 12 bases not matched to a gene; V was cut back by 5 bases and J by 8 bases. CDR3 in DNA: TGTGCCAGCAGCGACACTGGACAGGTCGGCGATTCACCCCTCCACTTT. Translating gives CASSDTGQVGDSPLHF.

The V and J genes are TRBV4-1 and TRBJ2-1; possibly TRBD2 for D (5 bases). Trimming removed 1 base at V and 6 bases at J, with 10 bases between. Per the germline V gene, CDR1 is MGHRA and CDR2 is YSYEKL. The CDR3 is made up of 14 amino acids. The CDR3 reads CASSQGVASNEQFF. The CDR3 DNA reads TGCGCCAGCAGCCAAGGAGTAGCGAGCAATGAGCAGTTCTTC.

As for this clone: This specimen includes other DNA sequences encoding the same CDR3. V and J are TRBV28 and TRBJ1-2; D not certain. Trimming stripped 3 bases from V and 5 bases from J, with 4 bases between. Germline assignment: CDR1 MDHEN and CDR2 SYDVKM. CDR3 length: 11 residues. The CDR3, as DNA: TGTGCCAGCAGTTTTGGGTATGGCTACACCTTC. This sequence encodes CASSFGYGYTF.